These 28 T cell receptor beta chains were all obtained from the same sample, sequenced in a study of cytomegalovirus exposure and HLA in healthy donors. 13 Jbeta primers and 60 Vbeta primers were used for the PCR. The assay was immunoSEQ multiplex PCR, and TCRdb's table has in-frame clones only and misses some. The sample has more than 95,000 clones; the top ten hold 2.2%. Sequenced input: PBMCs. These receptor sequences come from a man aged 40-49 years in good health and CMV-seronegative.

This chain joins TRBV5-1 and TRBJ2-1; 7 bases align to TRBD2. CDR1 is SGHRS, CDR2 YFSETQ, per germline. Trimming removed 2 bases from V and 9 bases from J; junction bases left unmatched: 5. The CDR3 length is 13 residues. In nucleotides, the CDR3 is TGCGCCAGCAGCTTCAGCGGGGCCCCTGAGCAGTTCTTC. Translation gives CASSFSGAPEQFF. The whole variable domain, remainder taken from reference TRBV5-1 and TRBJ2-1, is KAGVTQTPRYLIKTRGQQVTLSCSPISGHRSVSWYQQTPGQGLQFLFEYFSETQRNKGNFPGRFSGRQFSNSRSEMNVSTLELGDSALYLCASSFSGAPEQFFGPGTRLTVL.

The chain employs TRBV27 and TRBJ2-2; TRBD2 might be the D (5 bases). The CDR3 is 14 residues long. Germline CDR1 MNHEY, CDR2 SMNVEV (reference sequence). V gave up 3 bases and J gave up 6 bases, with 11 bases separating them. CDR3 DNA: TGTGCCAGCAGTTTTTTTTGGGAGTCCGGGGAGCTGTTTTTT. Protein sequence: CASSFFWESGELFF.

The gene calls are TRBV28 and TRBJ1-2; D perhaps matches TRBD1 (6 bases). The CDR3 sequence is 15 residues long. V dropped 8 bases and J dropped 8 bases, with 24 bases sitting between them. In germline, CDR1 is MDHEN, CDR2 SYDVKM. The CDR3 here is CASEASGGPYEGYTF. The CDR3, as DNA: TGTGCCAGCGAAGCTTCGGGGGGGCCCTATGAAGGCTACACCTTC.

This rearrangement joins TRBV10-3 to TRBJ2-3; 8 nucleotides line up with TRBD2. Germline CDR1 is ENHRY and CDR2 is SYGVKD. The CDR3 sequence is 17 residues long. V trimming: 3 bases; J trimming: 4 bases; junction bases outside the gene matches: 12. CDR3 DNA sequence: TGTGCCATCAGTGACGGGAGGGCCGGTTGGGCCCCAGATACGCAGTATTTT. It yields the protein CAISDGRAGWAPDTQYF.

The gene calls are TRBV7-2 and TRBJ1-5; D is perhaps TRBD1 (5 bases). Between the trimmed V and J ends, which lost 2 bases and 1 base, there was a span of 21 bases. There are 19 residues in the CDR3. CDR1 and CDR2 from the germline V gene are SGHTA and FQGNSA. This CDR3 is CASSLRPGSFSGSNQPQHF. CDR3 DNA sequence: TGTGCCAGCAGCTTAAGGCCAGGGTCGTTTAGTGGGAGCAATCAGCCCCAGCATTTT.

The chain recombines TRBV2 with TRBJ2-5; D is unresolved. The CDR3 is made up of 11 amino acids. V lost 8 bases to trimming and J lost 5 bases, with 9 bases between them. Germline CDR1 is SNHLY and CDR2 is FYNNEI. The CDR3 nucleotides are TGTGCCAGCCGCAAAGCGGAGACCCAGTACTTC. This gives the protein CASRKAETQYF.

The genes are TRBV2 and TRBJ2-7; TRBD1 matches 11 bases. Germline CDR1 is SNHLY and CDR2 is FYNNEI. CDR3 length: 14 residues. The J segment lost 1 base and the V segment lost 10 bases, leaving 6 bases of the junction unmatched. This CDR3 is CAIGQGAKSYEQYF. CDR3 nucleotides: TGTGCCATTGGACAGGGGGCGAAGTCCTACGAGCAGTACTTC.

The CDR3 reads CASRKAGQGTFSNQPQHF. The DNA of the CDR3 is TGTGCCAGCAGGAAGGCGGGACAGGGGACTTTTAGCAATCAGCCCCAGCATTTT. The chain uses TRBV2 and TRBJ1-5; 10 bases agree with TRBD1. CDR1 is SNHLY, CDR2 FYNNEI, per germline. The V and J ends lost 6 bases and 0 bases, in that order; junction bases with no gene match: 11. The CDR3 spans 18 residues.

The chain links TRBV11-3 to TRBJ2-3, with 7 bases lining up with TRBD2. The germline V gene encodes CDR1 SGHNT and CDR2 YENEEA. This CDR3 spans 14 amino acids. V was clipped by 4 bases and J by 0 bases; unmatched bases: 1. The CDR3 spells CASSWGGSTDTQYF. The CDR3 DNA reads as TGTGCCAGCAGCTGGGGGGGAAGCACAGATACGCAGTATTTT.

J is TRBJ2-1 and V is TRBV9; 8 nucleotides align to TRBD1. The length of the CDR3 is 15 residues. CDR1 is SGDLS and CDR2 is YYNGEE in the germline V gene. V shed 3 bases and J 4 bases; nucleotides not matched to a gene: 6. CDR3 residues: CASSGGTGSYNEQFF. DNA for the CDR3: TGTGCCAGCAGCGGTGGGACAGGATCGTACAATGAGCAGTTCTTC.

The rearrangement joins TRBV29-1 to TRBJ2-3; 9 bases map to TRBD2. This CDR3 region has 18 residues. Per germline, CDR1 SQVTM and CDR2 ANQGSEA. Unmatched junction bases numbered 16, after V lost 5 bases and J lost 1 base. CDR3 bases: TGCAGCGTTAAGTTAGCAAGCGGGAGGACTTTTGGCACAGATACGCAGTATTTT. This codes for CSVKLASGRTFGTDTQYF.

This chain joins TRBV7-9 and TRBJ1-4, with D maybe TRBD1 (5 bases). The CDR3 has 16 amino acids. The germline V gene encodes CDR1 SEHNR and CDR2 FQNEAQ (reference sequence). V shed 4 bases and J shed 0 bases, with 12 bases lying between them. The CDR3 DNA follows: TGTGCCAGCAGCTGGCGGGGGGGGACAACTAATGAAAAACTGTTTTTT. As protein: CASSWRGGTTNEKLFF.

The CDR3 nucleotides are TGTGCCAGCAGCGTAGCCCGTATTACTAGCGGGAGCAGAGTGACAGATACGCAGTATTTT. It encodes CASSVARITSGSRVTDTQYF. The V gene is TRBV9, the J gene TRBJ2-3; 11 bases match TRBD2. With V trimmed by 0 bases and J by 3 bases, 15 bases remained unmatched. Per germline, CDR1 SGDLS and CDR2 YYNGEE. The CDR3 is 20 amino acids.

The chain has TRBV28 and TRBJ1-2; D uncertain. In germline, CDR1 is MDHEN, CDR2 SYDVKM. This CDR3 comprises 15 residues. V was pared by 3 bases and J by 7 bases, with 18 bases between. CDR3 DNA sequence: TGTGCCAGCAGTTTGTGGCTGGGAGAGGTCGTTGGCTACACCTTC. Translation gives CASSLWLGEVVGYTF.

In DNA, the CDR3 is TGCGCCAGCAGCCGTAACCTGGACACGGTGGATTCACCCCTCCACTTT. Amino acids: CASSRNLDTVDSPLHF. V and J are TRBV4-3 and TRBJ1-6, with D possibly TRBD1 on 5 matching bases. Germline values: CDR1 LGHNA, CDR2 YSLEER. The CDR3 is made up of 16 amino acids. Trimming removed 4 bases from V and 8 bases from J, with 18 bases in between.

The V gene is TRBV2, the J gene TRBJ2-7; the D gene is possibly TRBD2 (6 bases). Germline loops: CDR1 SNHLY, CDR2 FYNNEI. CDR3 length: 12 residues. Trimming left V 5 bases short and J 6 bases short, with 11 bases between. The CDR3 region is CASSRDFPEQYF. DNA of the CDR3: TGTGCCAGCAGTCGGGACTTTCCCGAGCAGTACTTC.

The chain recombines TRBV10-3 with TRBJ1-4, with D perhaps TRBD1 (5 bases). The germline CDR1 and CDR2 sequences are ENHRY and SYGVKD. The CDR3 consists of 15 residues. Trimming took off 8 bases at V and 5 bases at J, with 18 bases between the two ends. The CDR3, as DNA: TGTGCCATCGGCCTAAACCTGGGACTGAATGAAAAACTGTTTTTT. Amino acids: CAIGLNLGLNEKLFF.

This chain joins TRBV6-5 and TRBJ2-7; the D is unclear. The CDR3 loop spans 16 amino acids. Germline assignment: CDR1 MNHEY and CDR2 SVGAGI. Trimming took off 0 bases at V and 5 bases at J, with 17 bases between the two ends. This CDR3 reads CASSYSQVFSFDEQYF. Written as DNA, the CDR3 is TGTGCCAGCAGTTACTCGCAGGTTTTCTCCTTTGACGAGCAGTACTTC.

The rearrangement joins TRBV10-3 to TRBJ1-1; 7 bases line up with TRBD1. The CDR3 spans 15 residues. V gave up 4 bases and J gave up 1 base; unmatched junction bases: 6. Germline V lookup: CDR1 ENHRY, CDR2 SYGVKD. Here the CDR3 reads CAISGDRVGNTEAFF. The CDR3 nucleotides read TGTGCCATCAGTGGAGACAGGGTAGGGAACACTGAAGCTTTCTTT.

V is TRBV5-1 and J is TRBJ2-7; 9 bases are shared with TRBD1. Losses at the gene ends were 0 bases for V and 2 bases for J; bases not matched to a gene: 0. CDR3 length equals 14 residues. Germline V lookup: CDR1 SGHRS, CDR2 YFSETQ. The DNA for the CDR3 is TGCGCCAGCAGCTTGGGGACAGGGGCCTACGAGCAGTACTTC. Translated, it gives CASSLGTGAYEQYF.

The J gene is TRBJ2-1, the V gene TRBV11-3; 8 nucleotides match TRBD2. The V gene's germline CDR1 is SGHNT and CDR2 YENEEA. Unmatched junction bases numbered 12, after V lost 5 bases and J lost 9 bases. The CDR3 is made up of 15 amino acids. The CDR3 here is CASSPREGLVREQFF. As DNA, the CDR3 is TGTGCCAGCAGCCCCCGGGAGGGACTAGTACGTGAGCAGTTCTTC.

J is TRBJ2-1 and V is TRBV7-2; 13 bases agree with TRBD2. With V trimmed by 6 bases and J by 7 bases, 3 bases remained unmatched. This CDR3 spans 14 amino acids. Germline values: CDR1 SGHTA, CDR2 FQGNSA. The chain's CDR3 is CASRGGLAGNEQFF. CDR3 nucleotide sequence: TGTGCCAGCAGGGGGGGACTAGCGGGGAATGAGCAGTTCTTC.

The chain uses TRBV25-1 and TRBJ2-6, with D possibly matching TRBD2 (6 bases). V was trimmed by 2 bases and J by 2 bases, leaving 7 bases between them. CDR3 length: 15 residues. The V gene's germline CDR1 is MGHDK and CDR2 SYGVNS. CDR3 DNA sequence: TGTGCCAGCAGTGAACCGGGGGCTGGGGCCAACGTCCTGACTTTC. It translates to CASSEPGAGANVLTF.

This chain links TRBV5-5 with TRBJ2-3, with 7 bases that match TRBD1. With 3 bases clipped from V and 0 bases from J, the junction kept 4 bases outside the gene matches. The CDR3 totals 15 residues. Germline CDR1 and CDR2: SGHKS and YYEKEE (reference sequence). CDR3 DNA sequence: TGTGCCAGCAGCTCCGGGACAGAAAGCACAGATACGCAGTATTTT. Protein product: CASSSGTESTDTQYF. Complete variable domain (other parts from reference TRBV5-5 and TRBJ2-3): DAGVTQSPTHLIKTRGQQVTLRCSPISGHKSVSWYQQVLGQGPQFIFQYYEKEERGRGNFPDRFSARQFPNYSSELNVNALLLGDSALYLCASSSGTESTDTQYFGPGTRLTVL.

The chain has TRBV11-2 and TRBJ2-7; 8 nucleotides line up with TRBD1. V dropped 2 bases and J dropped 0; count of bases not matched to a gene: 12. CDR3 length: 18 amino acids. CDR1 SGHAT and CDR2 FQNNGV come from the germline V gene. CDR3 amino acids: CASSLILAGTGSSYEQYF. For the CDR3, the DNA is TGTGCCAGCAGCTTAATCTTGGCCGGGACAGGTAGCTCCTACGAGCAGTACTTC.

V and J are TRBV12-5 and TRBJ2-7, with 11 positions matching TRBD2. This CDR3 comprises 18 residues. Germline lookup yields CDR1 LGHNT and CDR2 FRNRAP. Trimming cost V 5 bases and J 3 bases; bases outside gene matches: 15. The CDR3 reads CASGQHSLLAGGLYEQYF. The CDR3 DNA is TGTGCTAGTGGTCAGCACTCCCTTCTAGCGGGAGGCCTCTACGAGCAGTACTTC.

This chain joins TRBV6-5 and TRBJ2-7, with 10 bases identical to TRBD1. This CDR3 contains 15 residues. Germline trimming cut 2 bases from V and 4 bases from J; bases unmatched to any gene: 5. The germline CDR1 and CDR2 sequences are MNHEY and SVGAGI. The CDR3 sequence: CASSYRDRGLYEQYF. The CDR3, as DNA: TGTGCCAGCAGTTACCGAGACAGGGGGCTGTACGAGCAGTACTTC.

V gene TRBV5-6 combines with J gene TRBJ2-5, with 8 nucleotides matching TRBD2. With V trimmed by 0 bases and J by 5 bases, 9 bases remained unmatched. The germline gives CDR1 SGHDT, CDR2 YYEEEE. The length of the CDR3 is 16 residues. This chain's CDR3 is CASSLVLREALETQYF. The CDR3 nucleotides are TGTGCCAGCAGCTTGGTGCTGCGGGAGGCTTTGGAGACCCAGTACTTC. The complete variable domain, with remaining parts taken from reference TRBV5-6 and TRBJ2-5, reads DAGVTQSPTHLIKTRGQQVTLRCSPKSGHDTVSWYQQALGQGPQFIFQYYEEEERQRGNFPDRFSGHQFPNYSSELNVNALLLGDSALYLCASSLVLREALETQYFGPGTRLLVL.